This T cell receptor beta chain emerged from a study of regulatory T cells in long-lasting Graves disease. This sample's time point: newly diagnosed GD, antithyroid drugs for less than 3 months. The authors made the TCR library using RNA they extracted from PBMCs. Sequencing libraries for TCR beta were prepared with iRepertoire HTBI primers and Arm-PCR of CDR3 regions. TCRdb fed the multiplex PCR reads into MiXCR, producing one record per CDR3 protein. The table includes 400,000 to 450,000 distinct CDR3 sequences, about a sixth detected once. Germline CDR1 is MNHGY and CDR2 is SVAAGI. There are 15 residues in the CDR3. V dropped 3 bases and J dropped 0 bases, with 11 bases sitting between them. This clonotype showed up just a few times. This same sample was also part of a study on T cells in Graves' hyperthyroidism and ophthalmopathy.

This sequence was found in a woman in her twenties or thirties with Graves disease. Material: peripheral blood mononuclear cells (PBMCs), obtained at new diagnosis, from a patient treated with antithyroid drugs. The J gene is TRBJ1-1, the V gene TRBV6-9, with D tentatively TRBD1 (5 bases). CDR3 region: CASSYAGPMNTEAFF. DNA for the CDR3: TGTGCCAGCAGTTACGCAGGGCCTATGAACACTGAAGCTTTCTTT.